Reported below is one TCR beta chain. The entry originates in a study of T cells in tuberculosis. The table came from immunoSEQ multiplex PCR; TCRdb's copy has only in-frame clones and leaves some out. This table holds 35,000 to 40,000 clones, about 94% found once. The CDR3 contains 15 residues. With 8 bases removed from V and 0 bases from J, the gap between germline ends came to 16 bases. Per germline, CDR1 LGHNA and CDR2 YSLEER. The clonotype comes from a donor aged 10 to 29 with latent tuberculosis or without tuberculosis infection. Some clones in this sample may be carry-over from other donors' samples. Sequenced input: PBMCs. The chain uses TRBV4-3 and TRBJ1-1; D gene ambiguous. The CDR3 nucleotides are TGCGCCAGCCGTGGGGTCGGGAGCATGAACACTGAAGCTTTCTTT. Amino acids: CASRGVGSMNTEAFF.